The clone carrying this T cell receptor (beta chain) was observed many times. Tregs were sorted as CD4+CD25+CD127-/low cells. TCRdb re-called the 5' RACE reads with MiXCR, one entry per CDR3 protein. This table holds 35,000 to 50,000 distinct CDR3 sequences, less than 25% found once. Trimming stripped 1 base from V and 1 base from J, with 8 bases between. The CDR3 runs 13 residues. Germline CDR1 is DFQATT and CDR2 is SNEGSKA (reference sequence). The chain couples TRBV20-1 to TRBJ2-7; D is unresolved. The sequence was obtained from a female donor with breast cancer. The sequenced sample consisted of Tregs sorted from blood. CDR3 nucleotide sequence: TGCAGTGCTAGAGGGCCTACTTCCTACGAGCAGTACTTC. Residues: CSARGPTSYEQYF.